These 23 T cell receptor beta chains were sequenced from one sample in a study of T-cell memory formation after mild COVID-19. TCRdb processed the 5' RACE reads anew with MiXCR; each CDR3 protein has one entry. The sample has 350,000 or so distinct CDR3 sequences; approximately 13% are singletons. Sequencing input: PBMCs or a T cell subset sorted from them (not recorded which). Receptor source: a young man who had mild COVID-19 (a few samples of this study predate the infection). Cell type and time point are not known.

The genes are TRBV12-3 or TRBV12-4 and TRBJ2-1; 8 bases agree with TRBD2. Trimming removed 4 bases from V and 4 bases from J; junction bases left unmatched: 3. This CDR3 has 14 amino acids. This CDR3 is CASSSRGGYNEQFF. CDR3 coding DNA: TGTGCCAGCAGTTCTCGGGGGGGATACAATGAGCAGTTCTTC.

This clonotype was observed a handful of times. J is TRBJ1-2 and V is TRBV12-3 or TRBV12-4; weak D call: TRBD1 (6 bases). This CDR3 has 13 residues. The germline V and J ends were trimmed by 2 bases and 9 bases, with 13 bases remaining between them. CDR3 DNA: TGTGCCAGCAGTTTAAATTCGGACAGTAGCTACACCTTC. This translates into CASSLNSDSSYTF.

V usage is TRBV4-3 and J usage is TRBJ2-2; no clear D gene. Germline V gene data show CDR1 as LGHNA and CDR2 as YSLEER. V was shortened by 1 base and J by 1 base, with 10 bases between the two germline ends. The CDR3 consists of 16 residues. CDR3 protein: CASSQGRWGNTGELFF. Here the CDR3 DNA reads TGCGCCAGCAGCCAAGGGCGGTGGGGGAACACCGGGGAGCTGTTTTTT.

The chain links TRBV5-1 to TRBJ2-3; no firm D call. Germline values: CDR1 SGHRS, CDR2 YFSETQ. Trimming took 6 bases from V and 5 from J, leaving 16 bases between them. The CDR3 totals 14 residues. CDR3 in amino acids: CASNPGLLGDTQYF. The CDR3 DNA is TGCGCCAGCAATCCTGGATTGCTAGGAGATACGCAGTATTTT.

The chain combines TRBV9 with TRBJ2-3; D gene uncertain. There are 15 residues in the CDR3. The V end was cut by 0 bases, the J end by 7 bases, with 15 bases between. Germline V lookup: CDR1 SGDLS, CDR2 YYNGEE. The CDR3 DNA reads TGTGCCAGCAGCGTAGCCCCCGTCCGTCTCCATACGCAGTATTTT. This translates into CASSVAPVRLHTQYF. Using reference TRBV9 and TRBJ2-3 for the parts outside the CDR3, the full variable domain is DSGVTQTPKHLITATGQRVTLRCSPRSGDLSVYWYQQSLDQGLQFLIQYYNGEERAKGNILERFSAQQFPDLHSELNLSSLELGDSALYFCASSVAPVRLHTQYFGPGTRLTVL.

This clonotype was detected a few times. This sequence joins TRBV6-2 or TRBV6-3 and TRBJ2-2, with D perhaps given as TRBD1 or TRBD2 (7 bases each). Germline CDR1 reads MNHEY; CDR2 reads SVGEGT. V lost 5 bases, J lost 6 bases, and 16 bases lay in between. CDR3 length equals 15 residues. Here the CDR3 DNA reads TGTGCCAGCAGTAAAAGACAGGGAGGGTCCGGGGAGCTGTTTTTT. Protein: CASSKRQGGSGELFF.

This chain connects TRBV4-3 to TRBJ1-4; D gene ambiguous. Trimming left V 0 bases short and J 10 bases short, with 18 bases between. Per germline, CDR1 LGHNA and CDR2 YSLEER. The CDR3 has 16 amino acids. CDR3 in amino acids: CASSQDWHGPLGKLFF. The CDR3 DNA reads TGCGCCAGCAGCCAAGATTGGCATGGGCCTCTGGGAAAACTGTTTTTT.

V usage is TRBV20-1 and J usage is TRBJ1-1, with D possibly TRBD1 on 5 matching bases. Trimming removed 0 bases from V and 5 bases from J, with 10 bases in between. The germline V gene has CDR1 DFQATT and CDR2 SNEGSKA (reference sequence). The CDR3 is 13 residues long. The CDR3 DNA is TGCAGTGCTAGAGATGGGGGAATAACTGAAGCTTTCTTT. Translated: CSARDGGITEAFF.

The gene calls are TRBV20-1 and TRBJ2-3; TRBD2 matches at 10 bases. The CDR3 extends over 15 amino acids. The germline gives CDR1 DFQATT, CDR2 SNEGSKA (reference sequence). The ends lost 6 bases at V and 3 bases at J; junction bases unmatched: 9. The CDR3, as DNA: TGCAGTGCGGGGATAGCGGGGGGACAGACAGATACGCAGTATTTT. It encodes CSAGIAGGQTDTQYF.

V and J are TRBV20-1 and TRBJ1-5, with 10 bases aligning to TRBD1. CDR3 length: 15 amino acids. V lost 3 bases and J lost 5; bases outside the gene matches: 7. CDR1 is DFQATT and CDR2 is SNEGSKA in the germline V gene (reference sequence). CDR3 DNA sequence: TGCAGTGCTAGGGGGGCCGGGACAGGGGATCAGCCCCAGCATTTT. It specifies CSARGAGTGDQPQHF.

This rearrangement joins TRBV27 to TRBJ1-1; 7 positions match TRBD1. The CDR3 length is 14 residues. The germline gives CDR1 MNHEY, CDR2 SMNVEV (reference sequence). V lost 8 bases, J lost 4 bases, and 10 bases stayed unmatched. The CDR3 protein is CASSRGGAGTEAFF. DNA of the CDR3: TGTGCCAGCTCCCGAGGGGGCGCGGGCACTGAAGCTTTCTTT.

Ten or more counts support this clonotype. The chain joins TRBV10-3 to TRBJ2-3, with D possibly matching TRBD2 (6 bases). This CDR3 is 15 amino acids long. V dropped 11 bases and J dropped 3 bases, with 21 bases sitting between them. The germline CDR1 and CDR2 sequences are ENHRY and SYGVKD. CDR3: CAASTPLALTDTQYF. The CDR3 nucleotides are TGTGCCGCGTCCACGCCCCTAGCGCTGACAGATACGCAGTATTTT.

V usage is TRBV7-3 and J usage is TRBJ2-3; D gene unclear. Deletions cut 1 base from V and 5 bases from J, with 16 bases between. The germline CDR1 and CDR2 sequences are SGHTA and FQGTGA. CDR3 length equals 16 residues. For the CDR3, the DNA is TGTGCCAGCAGCTTAAGAGCCCCCGCAAAGGGAGATACGCAGTATTTT. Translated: CASSLRAPAKGDTQYF.

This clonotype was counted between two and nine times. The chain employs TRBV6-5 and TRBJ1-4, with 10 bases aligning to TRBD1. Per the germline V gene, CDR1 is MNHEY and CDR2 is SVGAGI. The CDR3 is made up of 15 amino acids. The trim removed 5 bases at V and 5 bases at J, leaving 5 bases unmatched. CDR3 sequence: CASSRTGGRNEKLFF. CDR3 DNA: TGTGCCAGCAGTCGGACAGGGGGACGAAATGAAAAACTGTTTTTT.

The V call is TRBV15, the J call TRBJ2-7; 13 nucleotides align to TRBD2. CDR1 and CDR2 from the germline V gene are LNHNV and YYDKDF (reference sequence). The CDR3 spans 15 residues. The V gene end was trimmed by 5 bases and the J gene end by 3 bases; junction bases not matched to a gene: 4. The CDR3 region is CATSRTSGGFYEQYV. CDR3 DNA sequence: TGTGCCACCAGCCGGACTAGCGGGGGTTTCTACGAGCAGTACGTC.

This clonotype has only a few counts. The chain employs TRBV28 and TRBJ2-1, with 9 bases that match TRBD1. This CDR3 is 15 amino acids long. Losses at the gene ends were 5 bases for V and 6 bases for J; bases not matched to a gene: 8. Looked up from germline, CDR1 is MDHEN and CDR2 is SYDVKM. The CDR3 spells CASSPPRDRANEQFF. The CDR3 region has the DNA TGTGCCAGCAGTCCTCCGCGGGACAGGGCCAATGAGCAGTTCTTC.

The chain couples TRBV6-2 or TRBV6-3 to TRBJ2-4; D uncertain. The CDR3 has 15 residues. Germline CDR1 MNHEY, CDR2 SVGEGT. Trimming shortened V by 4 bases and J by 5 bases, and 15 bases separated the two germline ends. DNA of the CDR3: TGTGCCAGCAGTTCGTATCGGAAACACCAAAACATTCAGTACTTC. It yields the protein CASSSYRKHQNIQYF.

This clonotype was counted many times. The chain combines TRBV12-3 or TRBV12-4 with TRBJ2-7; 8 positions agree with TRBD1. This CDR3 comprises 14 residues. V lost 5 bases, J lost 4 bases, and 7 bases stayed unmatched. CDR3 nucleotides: TGTGCCAGCAGTCCCGGACAGGGCGGGTACGAGCAGTACTTC. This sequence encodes CASSPGQGGYEQYF.

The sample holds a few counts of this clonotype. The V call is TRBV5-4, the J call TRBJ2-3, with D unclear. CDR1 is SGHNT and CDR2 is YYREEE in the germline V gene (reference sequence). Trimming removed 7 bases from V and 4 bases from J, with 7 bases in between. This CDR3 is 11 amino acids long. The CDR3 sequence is CASLEADTQYF. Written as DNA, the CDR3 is TGTGCCAGCCTCGAGGCAGATACGCAGTATTTT.

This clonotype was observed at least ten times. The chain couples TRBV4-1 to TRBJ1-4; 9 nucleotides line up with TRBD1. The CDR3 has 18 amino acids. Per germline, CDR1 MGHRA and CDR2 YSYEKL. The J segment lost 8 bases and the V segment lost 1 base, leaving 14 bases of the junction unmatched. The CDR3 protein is CASSQVPYKQGAGEKLFF. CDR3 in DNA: TGCGCCAGCAGCCAAGTCCCTTATAAACAGGGGGCAGGGGAAAAACTGTTTTTT.

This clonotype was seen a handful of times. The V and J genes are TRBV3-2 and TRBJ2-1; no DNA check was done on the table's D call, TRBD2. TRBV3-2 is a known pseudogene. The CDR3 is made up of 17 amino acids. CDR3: CASSQDLTSGGSNEQFF. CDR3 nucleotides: TGTGCCAGCAGCCAAGATTTGACTAGCGGGGGGTCAAATGAGCAGTTCTTC.

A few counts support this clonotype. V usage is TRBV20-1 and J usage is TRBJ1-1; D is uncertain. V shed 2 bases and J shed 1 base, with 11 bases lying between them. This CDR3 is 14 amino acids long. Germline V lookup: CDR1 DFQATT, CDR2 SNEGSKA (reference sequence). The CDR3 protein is CSARPWPGNTEAFF. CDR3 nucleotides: TGCAGTGCTAGACCATGGCCGGGGAACACTGAAGCTTTCTTT.

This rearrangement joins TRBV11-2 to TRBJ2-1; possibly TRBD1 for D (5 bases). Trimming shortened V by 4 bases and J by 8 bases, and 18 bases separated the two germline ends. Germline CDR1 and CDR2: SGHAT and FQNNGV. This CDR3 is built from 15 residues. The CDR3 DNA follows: TGTGCCAGCAGCTCACCCGGCGCAGGGATGCATGAGCAGTTCTTC. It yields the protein CASSSPGAGMHEQFF.